The 20 T cell receptor beta chains listed next were all sequenced from one sample in a study of graft-versus-host responses after intestinal transplantation. Generated by immunoSEQ multiplex PCR, the TCRdb table keeps only in-frame clones and is missing some. The sample has 15,000 to 20,000 clones; 87% are singletons. Sequences were derived from bone marrow, sampled roughly 120 days after intestinal transplantation. Every receptor here comes from a human patient who received an intestinal transplant, so some T cells may come from the graft donor.

This chain's CDR3 is CASVGGVGSNQPQHF. The CDR3 DNA reads as TGTGCCAGCGTGGGGGGCGTTGGGAGCAATCAGCCCCAGCATTTT. This chain uses TRBV6-6 with TRBJ1-5; tentatively, D is TRBD1 (6 bases). Germline CDR1 reads MNHNY; CDR2 reads SVGAGI (reference sequence). The CDR3 totals 15 residues. V was trimmed by 8 bases and J by 1 base, leaving 15 bases between them.

The gene calls are TRBV19 and TRBJ2-3; D gene uncertain. This CDR3 region has 15 residues. Trimming stripped 5 bases from V and 0 bases from J, with 12 bases between. Germline CDR1 LNHDA, CDR2 SQIVND (reference sequence). The DNA of the CDR3 is TGTGCCAGTAGTCCCCCCGAGATCAGCACAGATACGCAGTATTTT. Its translation is CASSPPEISTDTQYF. The full variable domain, its missing parts supplied by reference TRBV19 and TRBJ2-3, is DGGITQSPKYLFRKEGQNVTLSCEQNLNHDAMYWYRQDPGQGLRLIYYSQIVNDFQKGDIAEGYSVSREKKESFPLTVTSAQKNPTAFYLCASSPPEISTDTQYFGPGTRLTVL.

V and J are TRBV15 and TRBJ1-4; D call uncertain. The V end was cut by 0 bases, the J end by 8 bases, with 13 bases between. CDR1 and CDR2 from the germline V gene are LNHNV and YYDKDF (reference sequence). The CDR3 loop spans 15 amino acids. The CDR3 bases are TGTGCCACCAGCAGAGAGGTCTTAGCGGGCGAAAAACTGTTTTTT. This encodes CATSREVLAGEKLFF.

J is TRBJ2-1 and V is TRBV6-1; D tentatively reads TRBD1 or TRBD2 (5 bases each). With 1 base removed from V and 12 bases from J, the gap between germline ends came to 13 bases. The CDR3 length is 13 residues. Germline V gene data show CDR1 as MNHNS and CDR2 as SASEGT. For the CDR3, the DNA is TGTGCCAGCAGTGAAGTGGGGACCCGCCTGCAGTTCTTC. Translated: CASSEVGTRLQFF.

The chain recombines TRBV9 with TRBJ1-3; unclear D gene. This CDR3 is 13 amino acids long. V was pared by 4 bases and J by 2 bases, with 7 bases between. Per the germline V gene, CDR1 is SGDLS and CDR2 is YYNGEE. The CDR3 DNA is TGTGCCAGCAGCTTAGGGCCTGGAAACACCATATATTTT. This translates into CASSLGPGNTIYF.

This rearrangement joins TRBV9 to TRBJ2-5; D not resolved. The CDR3 is 14 residues long. Trimming took 3 bases from V and 4 from J, leaving 13 bases between them. The germline CDR1 and CDR2 sequences are SGDLS and YYNGEE. In nucleotides, the CDR3 is TGTGCCAGCAGCGCCTTGCTGGGATCAGAGACCCAGTACTTC. It codes for CASSALLGSETQYF.

This chain links TRBV27 with TRBJ1-1; the match to TRBD1 covers 9 bases. V trimming: 4 bases; J trimming: 4 bases; junction bases outside the gene matches: 7. Germline CDR1 reads MNHEY; CDR2 reads SMNVEV (reference sequence). The CDR3 length is 15 residues. This CDR3 is CASSSRQGGPTEAFF. Written as DNA, the CDR3 is TGTGCCAGCAGTTCCCGACAGGGGGGCCCCACTGAAGCTTTCTTT.

This chain joins TRBV21-1 and TRBJ1-1; the D call TRBD1 from the table was never checked on the DNA. TRBV21-1 is a pseudogene segment. The CDR3 runs to 19 residues. The CDR3 is CATTGLISRGLSGNTEAFF. DNA for the CDR3: TGTGCCACCACCGGACTGATTTCCAGGGGGCTTTCCGGGAACACTGAAGCTTTCTTT.

V usage is TRBV28 and J usage is TRBJ2-4; 8 positions match TRBD2. J lost 3 bases, V lost 9 bases, and 13 bases had no gene match. This CDR3 is 16 amino acids long. Looked up from germline, CDR1 is MDHEN and CDR2 is SYDVKM. CDR3 region: CASGTGGRGDKNIQYF. The DNA of the CDR3 is TGTGCCAGTGGAACGGGAGGGCGTGGGGACAAAAACATTCAGTACTTC.

V gene TRBV28 combines with J gene TRBJ2-7; TRBD2 matches 10 bases. Trimming at V came to 5 bases and at J to 5 bases, leaving 12 bases not matched to a gene. This CDR3 comprises 16 residues. Germline CDR1 reads MDHEN; CDR2 reads SYDVKM. The CDR3: CASSGWTLAGEDEQYF. The DNA of the CDR3 is TGTGCCAGCAGTGGATGGACTCTAGCGGGAGAAGACGAGCAGTACTTC.

This clone was detected once. The rearrangement joins TRBV11-2 to TRBJ1-1, with D hard to call. Trimming left V 1 base short and J 0 bases short, with 3 bases between. Germline V lookup: CDR1 SGHAT, CDR2 FQNNGV. This CDR3 is built from 13 residues. For the CDR3, the DNA is TGTGCCAGCAGCTTAGGCCTGAACACTGAAGCTTTCTTT. Translation gives CASSLGLNTEAFF.

V usage is TRBV27 and J usage is TRBJ2-3, with 7 positions matching TRBD2. CDR3 length equals 15 residues. CDR1 is MNHEY and CDR2 is SMNVEV in the germline V gene (reference sequence). V shed 2 bases and J 4 bases; nucleotides not matched to a gene: 6. This CDR3 reads CASSLLAGDSDTQYF. The CDR3 DNA sequence: TGTGCCAGCAGTTTACTCGCGGGAGACTCAGATACGCAGTATTTT.

V usage is TRBV2 and J usage is TRBJ2-1; D may be TRBD2 (5 bases). The length of the CDR3 is 17 residues. V shed 4 bases and J shed 7 bases, with 23 bases lying between them. Germline V lookup: CDR1 SNHLY, CDR2 FYNNEI. In DNA, the CDR3 is TGTGCCAGCAGTGTCCTCCTAGGGTTTAGGAGGATTAATGAGCAGTTCTTC. Translated, it gives CASSVLLGFRRINEQFF.

J is TRBJ2-7 and V is TRBV27; D uncertain. V was cut by 6 bases and J by 0 bases, with 21 bases left in between. Germline CDR1 is MNHEY and CDR2 is SMNVEV (reference sequence). This CDR3 is 17 amino acids long. The CDR3 loop is CASRHPIARWGSYEQYF. Here the CDR3 DNA reads TGTGCCAGCAGGCACCCCATTGCACGGTGGGGCTCCTACGAGCAGTACTTC.

This chain connects TRBV4-3 to TRBJ2-1; TRBD2 might be the D (5 bases). V gave up 1 base and J gave up 4 bases, with 20 bases separating them. The CDR3 length is 18 residues. Germline CDR1 is LGHNA and CDR2 is YSLEER. The chain's CDR3 is CASSQGFPAGLPYNEQFF. In nucleotides, the CDR3 is TGCGCCAGCAGCCAAGGTTTTCCGGCGGGCCTACCATACAATGAGCAGTTCTTC.

The chain employs TRBV5-5 and TRBJ2-1; TRBD1 matches 9 bases. CDR1 SGHKS and CDR2 YYEKEE come from the germline V gene (reference sequence). J gave up 6 bases and V 2 bases, and 6 bases lay outside the gene matches. The CDR3 loop spans 15 amino acids. The CDR3 sequence is CASSLRQGEVNEQFF. CDR3 bases: TGTGCCAGCAGCTTACGACAGGGGGAGGTCAATGAGCAGTTCTTC.

This chain joins TRBV19 and TRBJ2-5; possibly TRBD2 for D (6 bases). The germline CDR1 and CDR2 sequences are LNHDA and SQIVND (reference sequence). V was clipped by 3 bases and J by 1 base, with 15 bases between them. The CDR3 sequence is 16 residues long. Here the CDR3 DNA reads TGTGCCAGTAGTATGGACTTCCGGAGGGCCCAAGAGACCCAGTACTTC. This gives the protein CASSMDFRRAQETQYF. The full variable domain, in which reference TRBV19 and TRBJ2-5 provide the parts outside the CDR3, is DGGITQSPKYLFRKEGQNVTLSCEQNLNHDAMYWYRQDPGQGLRLIYYSQIVNDFQKGDIAEGYSVSREKKESFPLTVTSAQKNPTAFYLCASSMDFRRAQETQYFGPGTRLLVL.

This chain uses TRBV11-2 with TRBJ2-7; tentative D call: TRBD1 (6 bases). Germline values: CDR1 SGHAT, CDR2 FQNNGV. The CDR3 sequence is 14 residues long. Trimming removed 0 bases from V and 7 bases from J, with 13 bases in between. CDR3 sequence reads: CASSLDAQGGEQYF. The CDR3 coding sequence is TGTGCCAGCAGCTTAGATGCACAGGGCGGGGAGCAGTACTTC.

The rearrangement joins TRBV19 to TRBJ1-1, with D hard to call. The CDR3 sequence is 15 residues long. Trimming pared 4 bases from V and 4 bases from J, leaving 16 bases between. CDR1 LNHDA and CDR2 SQIVND come from the germline V gene (reference sequence). The DNA of the CDR3 is TGTGCCAGTAGTACCCAAGGAGGAGGTAGCACTGAAGCTTTCTTT. It is translated as CASSTQGGGSTEAFF.

The chain carries TRBV11-3 and TRBJ2-1; D possibly corresponds to TRBD2 (6 bases). CDR1 and CDR2 (germline): SGHNT, YENEEA. V was cut by 5 bases and J by 6 bases, with 14 bases left in between. CDR3 length equals 14 residues. CDR3 coding DNA: TGTGCCAGCAGCAAAGCCGGGACTCGCAATGAGCAGTTCTTC. Protein: CASSKAGTRNEQFF.